Below, 26 T cell receptor beta chains from the same sample are listed, as sequenced in a study of T cell responses to AZD1222 COVID-19 vaccine. Using immunoSEQ multiplex PCR, the repertoire was profiled, and TCRdb retains in-frame clones only, with some absent. The table includes about 130,000 clones, about 89% detected once. The specimen was peripheral blood, collected on day 0 of AZD1222 vaccination. The receptors derive from an adult in good health.

A few counts support this clone. This chain joins TRBV7-2 and TRBJ2-3, with 7 nucleotides matching TRBD2. V gave up 1 base and J gave up 1 base; unmatched junction bases: 5. The CDR3 is 16 amino acids. Germline-derived CDR1 and CDR2 are SGHTA and FQGNSA. CDR3 bases: TGTGCCAGCAGCTTAGTTGGGGGGGTCCGCACAGATACGCAGTATTTT. It encodes CASSLVGGVRTDTQYF. Full variable domain (outside the CDR3, taken from reference TRBV7-2 and TRBJ2-3): GAGVSQSPSNKVTEKGKDVELRCDPISGHTALYWYRQSLGQGLEFLIYFQGNSAPDKSGLPSDRFSAERTGGSVSTLTIQRTQQEDSAVYLCASSLVGGVRTDTQYFGPGTRLTVL.

V is TRBV13 and J is TRBJ1-1, with TRBD1 as a possible D gene (6 bases). CDR3 size: 16 residues. With 1 base removed from V and 1 base from J, the gap between germline ends came to 13 bases. Germline CDR1 reads PRHDT; CDR2 reads FYEKMQ (reference sequence). As DNA, the CDR3 is TGTGCCAGCAGCTTAGAATGGGGGCGGGGGAACACTGAAGCTTTCTTT. This encodes CASSLEWGRGNTEAFF.

This clone was counted between two and nine times. The chain uses TRBV27 and TRBJ2-1, with a tentative D call TRBD1 (6 bases). Trimming removed 2 bases from V and 3 bases from J, with 14 bases in between. The V gene's germline CDR1 is MNHEY and CDR2 SMNVEV (reference sequence). This CDR3 contains 16 residues. For the CDR3, the DNA is TGTGCCAGCAGTTTACTCACAGGGAGAGGCTACAATGAGCAGTTCTTC. Translation: CASSLLTGRGYNEQFF.

The rearrangement uses TRBV5-1 and TRBJ2-2; 9 bases agree with TRBD2. CDR1 and CDR2 from the germline V gene are SGHRS and YFSETQ. The CDR3 has 16 residues. V dropped 4 bases and J dropped 1; count of bases not matched to a gene: 5. In nucleotides, the CDR3 is TGCGCCAGCAGCCCGGTAGCGGGGGTGAACACCGGGGAGCTGTTTTTT. Translated, it gives CASSPVAGVNTGELFF.

The chain combines TRBV30 with TRBJ2-7; D could derive from TRBD1 or TRBD2 (5 bases each). The CDR3 totals 13 residues. The V end lost 1 base, the J end lost 2 bases, and 9 bases lay between the germline ends. Germline CDR1 and CDR2: GTSNPN and SVGIG (reference sequence). In nucleotides, the CDR3 is TGTGCCTGGAGTGCTCAGGGAGCCTACGAGCAGTACTTC. Its protein is CAWSAQGAYEQYF.

The chain joins TRBV18 to TRBJ2-7, with 7 nucleotides matching TRBD1. The CDR3 is 15 amino acids. The ends lost 4 bases at V and 2 bases at J; junction bases unmatched: 8. Germline V gene data show CDR1 as KGHSH and CDR2 as LQKENI. The CDR3: CASSLATGTPYEQYF. DNA for the CDR3: TGTGCCAGCTCACTGGCGACAGGGACCCCCTACGAGCAGTACTTC.

The gene calls are TRBV7-2 and TRBJ2-5, with D possibly matching TRBD1 (6 bases). Trimming took 4 bases from V and 2 from J, leaving 8 bases between them. This CDR3 is built from 13 residues. CDR1 and CDR2 (germline): SGHTA, FQGNSA. The CDR3 region is CASSSGHQETQYF. DNA of the CDR3: TGTGCCAGCAGCTCGGGACATCAAGAGACCCAGTACTTC.

This chain connects TRBV19 to TRBJ1-5; perhaps TRBD1 as D (5 bases). CDR1 and CDR2 from the germline V gene are LNHDA and SQIVND (reference sequence). Trimming pared 5 bases from V and 6 bases from J, leaving 8 bases between. CDR3 length equals 12 residues. CDR3 DNA: TGTGCCAGTAGTGGGGGTGTTCAGCCCCAGCATTTT. Residues: CASSGGVQPQHF.

This rearrangement joins TRBV7-2 to TRBJ2-1; 13 bases align to TRBD2. This CDR3 has 15 amino acids. From germline, CDR1 is SGHTA and CDR2 FQGNSA. V lost 8 bases, J lost 4 bases, and 5 bases stayed unmatched. CDR3: CASSGTSGAYNEQFF. The CDR3 nucleotides are TGTGCCAGCTCTGGGACTAGCGGGGCTTACAATGAGCAGTTCTTC.

The V and J genes are TRBV18 and TRBJ1-5; perhaps TRBD1 as D (6 bases). CDR3 size: 13 residues. The germline V gene has CDR1 KGHSH and CDR2 LQKENI. With 4 bases removed from V and 4 bases from J, the gap between germline ends came to 8 bases. The chain's CDR3 is CASSQDRNQPQHF. The CDR3 nucleotides are TGTGCCAGCTCACAGGACAGAAATCAGCCCCAGCATTTT.

This chain links TRBV7-3 with TRBJ2-1; 8 bases match TRBD2. This CDR3 contains 15 residues. The ends lost 5 bases at V and 4 bases at J; junction bases unmatched: 7. Germline V gives CDR1 SGHTA, CDR2 FQGTGA. CDR3 nucleotides: TGTGCCAGCAGCCCATACGGGGGGGAATACAATGAGCAGTTCTTC. It translates to CASSPYGGEYNEQFF.

This chain uses TRBV18 with TRBJ2-7; D gene ambiguous. There are 16 residues in the CDR3. Germline V gene data show CDR1 as KGHSH and CDR2 as LQKENI. V was trimmed by 0 bases and J by 4 bases, leaving 16 bases between them. For the CDR3, the DNA is TGTGCCAGCTCACCACCGGTCAGTTTTCGGGCGTACGAGCAGTACTTC. Amino acids: CASSPPVSFRAYEQYF.

The CDR3 region is CASSISGTPHPYGYTF. The CDR3 region has the DNA TGTGCCAGTAGTATTTCAGGGACGCCACATCCCTATGGCTACACCTTC. The V call is TRBV19, the J call TRBJ1-2, with D possibly TRBD1 on 5 matching bases. This CDR3 has 16 amino acids. Germline values: CDR1 LNHDA, CDR2 SQIVND (reference sequence). Trimming removed 3 bases at V and 4 bases at J, with 18 bases between.

The chain joins TRBV7-2 to TRBJ1-2; no clear D gene. The CDR3 is 13 residues long. Per the germline V gene, CDR1 is SGHTA and CDR2 is FQGNSA. Trimming took 5 bases from V and 2 from J, leaving 9 bases between them. The CDR3 DNA reads TGTGCCAGCAGCCCACCGGGGAACTATGGCTACACCTTC. As protein: CASSPPGNYGYTF.

This chain joins TRBV5-1 and TRBJ2-7; 8 bases fit TRBD1. Germline CDR1 reads SGHRS; CDR2 reads YFSETQ. V shed 4 bases, J shed 2 bases, and the junction held 8 bases outside the gene matches. The CDR3 sequence is 15 residues long. CDR3 in amino acids: CASSVSGGGTYEQYF. In DNA form, the CDR3 reads TGCGCCAGCAGCGTGTCAGGGGGCGGAACCTACGAGCAGTACTTC.

This clone occurred a few times. The chain combines TRBV19 with TRBJ2-7; D perhaps matches TRBD1 (5 bases). V lost 7 bases and J 7 bases, leaving 20 bases between the germline ends. Germline-derived CDR1 and CDR2 are LNHDA and SQIVND (reference sequence). There are 14 residues in the CDR3. The CDR3 bases are TGTGCCAGTACCCCAGGCATGGCTCCAGGGGAGCAGTACTTC. As protein: CASTPGMAPGEQYF.

The chain links TRBV27 to TRBJ1-1; D remains unclear. CDR1 MNHEY and CDR2 SMNVEV come from the germline V gene (reference sequence). This CDR3 region has 17 residues. Trimming removed 2 bases from V and 2 bases from J, with 18 bases in between. CDR3 region: CASSLRIAGGANTEAFF. CDR3 nucleotide sequence: TGTGCCAGCAGTTTAAGGATCGCCGGCGGCGCAAACACTGAAGCTTTCTTT.

The J gene is TRBJ2-7, the V gene TRBV5-4; weak D call: TRBD2 (6 bases). This CDR3 contains 15 residues. V shed 0 bases and J shed 7 bases, with 17 bases lying between them. Germline V gene sequence: CDR1 SGHNT, CDR2 YYREEE (reference sequence). Written as DNA, the CDR3 is TGTGCCAGCAGCTTGGCTCTACCGGGGGTGGGGGAGCAGTACTTC. Translated, it gives CASSLALPGVGEQYF.

The genes are TRBV21-1 and TRBJ2-7; the table's D call of TRBD1 was not tested on the DNA. TRBV21-1 is an annotated pseudogene. The CDR3 runs to 19 residues. This CDR3 reads CASSKWGLTGTGNPYEQYF. The CDR3 region has the DNA TGTGCCAGCAGCAAGTGGGGCCTCACCGGGACAGGGAACCCCTACGAGCAGTACTTC.

This chain joins TRBV19 and TRBJ2-7; 7 bases align to TRBD1. The CDR3 loop spans 17 amino acids. V lost 6 bases and J lost 2; bases outside the gene matches: 16. CDR1 and CDR2 (germline): LNHDA, SQIVND (reference sequence). The CDR3 nucleotides read TGTGCCAGTAGGGATGAAGGGATTGGACAGGACCCCTACGAGCAGTACTTC. This sequence encodes CASRDEGIGQDPYEQYF.

With respect to this clone: A read error may account for a junction end that differs from germline. The V gene is TRBV5-4, the J gene TRBJ2-5; D possibly matches TRBD1 or TRBD2 (6 bases each). CDR3 size: 13 residues. The germline gives CDR1 SGHNT, CDR2 YYREEE (reference sequence). CDR3 loop: CAISHRGRETQYF. CDR3 nucleotides: TGTGCCATCAGCCACCGGGGGCGAGAGACCCAGTACTTC.

The gene calls are TRBV20-1 and TRBJ2-5; D is unresolved. Looked up from germline, CDR1 is DFQATT and CDR2 is SNEGSKA (reference sequence). The ends were cut back, 3 bases at V and 11 bases at J, with 4 bases in the middle. The CDR3 totals 8 residues. The CDR3 DNA is TGCAGTGCTAGCTCTCAGTACTTC. Protein sequence: CSASSQYF.

The genes are TRBV5-1 and TRBJ1-5; tentatively, D is TRBD1 (6 bases). Germline CDR1 and CDR2: SGHRS and YFSETQ. V was cut by 2 bases and J by 4 bases, with 7 bases left in between. The CDR3 consists of 13 residues. This chain's CDR3 is CASSLTGNQPQHF. The CDR3, as DNA: TGCGCCAGCAGCTTAACAGGGAATCAGCCCCAGCATTTT.

The chain links TRBV7-8 to TRBJ2-3, with D perhaps TRBD2 (5 bases). The germline CDR1 and CDR2 sequences are SGHVS and FQNEAQ. The ends were cut back, 4 bases at V and 2 bases at J, with 7 bases in the middle. The CDR3 sequence is 13 residues long. CDR3 sequence: CASSSRDTDTQYF. The CDR3 nucleotides read TGTGCCAGCAGCTCCCGGGACACAGATACGCAGTATTTT.

This clone was counted a few times. J is TRBJ2-3 and V is TRBV7-2; a possible D gene is TRBD2 (6 bases). The length of the CDR3 is 13 residues. Germline V gives CDR1 SGHTA, CDR2 FQGNSA. Trimming removed 2 bases from V and 11 bases from J, with 14 bases in between. CDR3 nucleotide sequence: TGTGCCAGCAGCTTAAATGTACAGGAGGGGCAGTATTTT. It specifies CASSLNVQEGQYF.

This clone was observed once. The V call is TRBV5-1, the J call TRBJ1-6, with a tentative D call TRBD1 (5 bases). V was shortened by 1 base and J by 2 bases, with 7 bases between the two germline ends. CDR1 and CDR2 (germline): SGHRS, YFSETQ. The CDR3 runs 15 residues. DNA for the CDR3: TGCGCCAGCAGCTTGACAGGCCCCTATAATTCACCCCTCCACTTT. Translated, it gives CASSLTGPYNSPLHF. The full variable domain, its missing parts supplied by reference TRBV5-1 and TRBJ1-6, is KAGVTQTPRYLIKTRGQQVTLSCSPISGHRSVSWYQQTPGQGLQFLFEYFSETQRNKGNFPGRFSGRQFSNSRSEMNVSTLELGDSALYLCASSLTGPYNSPLHFGNGTRLTVT.